These T cell receptor beta chains were read from a single sample in a study of blood T cells in healthy people across ages. TCRdb ran MiXCR on the 5' RACE reads and lists one entry per CDR3 protein. The sample holds roughly 1.9 million distinct CDR3 sequences, more than 35% seen once. Sequencing was carried out using blood. Every receptor here comes from a human donor in good health. Both conserved end residues are part of each CDR3. The D gene is left open where the match is weak. The size of a clone is reported for some rows only, either as once, few or many, or as a class for expanded clones.

TRBJ2-1 | . | . | TRBV6-1 | TGTGCCAGCAGTGAATCATATTTGCGTGAGCAGTTCTTC | CASSESYLREQFF
TRBJ2-5 | few | TRBD2 | TRBV4-1 | TGCGCCAGCAGCCAAGATCGGGTATGGGGACTAGCGGAACAAGAGACCCAGTACTTC | CASSQDRVWGLAEQETQYF
TRBJ2-7 | . | . | TRBV6-5 | TGTGCCAGCACGGGGGTTGGACGGAGGAGCTCCTACGAGCAGTACTTC | CASTGVGRRSSYEQYF
TRBJ1-2 | . | . | TRBV5-1 | TGCGCCAGCAGCTTGGATCAGACTGCGGGGGGGGGCTACACCTTC | CASSLDQTAGGGYTF
TRBJ2-3 | . | . | TRBV6-6 | TGTGCCAGCACCCCCACTAGACCGGGTACGCAGTATTTT | CASTPTRPGTQYF
TRBJ1-1 | . | . | TRBV4-1 | TGCGCCAGCAGCCAAGGGAGGGGTGCCAACACTGAAGCTTTCTTT | CASSQGRGANTEAFF
TRBJ2-7 | few | TRBD1 | TRBV5-1 | TGCGCCAGCAGCTTGTATTCAGGGGGCTCCTACGAGCAGTACTTC | CASSLYSGGSYEQYF
TRBJ2-7 | few | TRBD1 | TRBV20-1 | TGCAGTGCTAGAGATATCCGAAAGGGGACAGGGCGGAGCGAGCAGTACTTC | CSARDIRKGTGRSEQYF
TRBJ1-5 | . | . | TRBV6-2/TRBV6-3 | TGTGCCAGTGGGGGCGGACGGCTATTGCCCCAGCATTTT | CASGGGRLLPQHF
TRBJ2-1 | few | TRBD2 | TRBV12-3/TRBV12-4 | TGTGCCAGCAGCCGAATCCCTGGTAGCGGGGGGTATTATGAGCAGTTCTTC | CASSRIPGSGGYYEQFF
TRBJ2-7 | few | . | TRBV20-1 | TGCAGTGCTTGCGACTCTGGGGACGAGCAGTACTTC | CSACDSGDEQYF
TRBJ2-1 | . | . | TRBV15 | TGTGCCACCAGCAAATTAATAGAACTCAATGAGCAGGACTTC | CATSKLIELNEQDF
TRBJ1-6 | few | . | TRBV7-3 | TGTGCCAGCGGAACCGGGGGCGTAGTCTATAATTCACCCCTCCACTTT | CASGTGGVVYNSPLHF
TRBJ1-2 | . | . | TRBV9 | TGTGCCAGCAGCCCGCGACAGAACCCTGACTATGGCTACACCTTC | CASSPRQNPDYGYTF
TRBJ2-1 | . | TRBD2 | TRBV20-1 | TGCAGTGCTAGCGGAACGGGGGGGTACGCCGATGAGCAGTTCTTC | CSASGTGGYADEQFF
TRBJ2-4 | . | TRBD1 | TRBV29-1 | TGCAGCGTTGAGACAGGGACAAACATTCAGTACTTC | CSVETGTNIQYF
TRBJ2-7 | . | . | TRBV27 | TGTGCCACCCATTCCCTCAAGAGCTCCTACGAGCAGTACTTC | CATHSLKSSYEQYF
TRBJ1-2 | . | TRBD1 | TRBV27 | TGTGCCAGCAGTTACTCGGGACAGGGTAATTACTATGGCTACACCTTC | CASSYSGQGNYYGYTF
TRBJ2-3 | . | . | TRBV28 | TGTGCCAGCAATTCATCTCCCCCAGATACGCAGTATTTT | CASNSSPPDTQYF
TRBJ2-2 | few | . | TRBV4-2 | TGTGCTAGCAGCCACGCAGGGAACACCGGGGAGCTGTTTTTT | CASSHAGNTGELFF
TRBJ2-1 | few | TRBD2 | TRBV12-5 | TGTGCTAGTGGTCTGACGGGACTAGCCATCAATGAGCAGTTCTTC | CASGLTGLAINEQFF
TRBJ2-3 | . | TRBD2 | TRBV6-2/TRBV6-3 | TGTGCCAGCAGTCCCCTCCGTGCTAGCGGGGGTTCAGATACGCAGTATTTT | CASSPLRASGGSDTQYF
TRBJ2-7 | few | . | TRBV7-2 | TGTGCCAGCAGCTTAACTTCGGGGTGGGAGCAGTACTTC | CASSLTSGWEQYF
TRBJ2-7 | few | TRBD1 | TRBV27 | TGTGTCAGCAGTTTATCGAAAGGGGGCCCCTACGAGCAGTACTTC | CVSSLSKGGPYEQYF
TRBJ1-1 | few | . | TRBV5-1 | TGCGCCAGCAGACCCTCCGACTGGAACACTGAAGCTTTCTTT | CASRPSDWNTEAFF
TRBJ1-5 | . | . | TRBV28 | TGTGCCAGCAGTTTCCTAAGGTGGTCGGACAATCAGCCCCAGCATTTT | CASSFLRWSDNQPQHF
TRBJ2-1 | few | . | TRBV12-5 | TGTGCTAGTGGTTTTGTGAATGAGCAGTTCTTC | CASGFVNEQFF
TRBJ2-5 | . | TRBD1 | TRBV20-1 | TGCAGTGCTAGAGAAGGGGGCTTCTCGAGGACCCAGTACTTC | CSAREGGFSRTQYF
TRBJ1-2 | . | . | TRBV6-5 | TGTGCCAGCAGGGTCGGACAGTTCCTAAACTATGGCTACACCTTC | CASRVGQFLNYGYTF
TRBJ2-3 | many | . | TRBV6-5 | TGTGCCAGCAGTTACTTCGGGAGTGGCTCGGGCACAGATACGCAGTATTTT | CASSYFGSGSGTDTQYF
TRBJ1-5 | . | . | TRBV7-9 | TGTGCCAGCAGTGGGGAAATAGGCAGGGGCGCAAGCAATCAGCCCCAGCATTTT | CASSGEIGRGASNQPQHF
TRBJ2-1 | few | . | TRBV20-1 | TGCAGTGCAGACTACAACAGGGTCCCCTACAATGAGCAGTTCTTC | CSADYNRVPYNEQFF
TRBJ2-7 | . | . | TRBV7-2 | TGTGCCAGCAGTAATCCGGGACAAGGCTACGAGCAGTACTTC | CASSNPGQGYEQYF
TRBJ2-3 | . | . | TRBV10-3 | TGTGCCATCAGGGCACGGGTCACAGATACGCAGTATTTT | CAIRARVTDTQYF